What follows are 21 T cell receptor beta chains derived from one specimen sequenced in a study of T cells in Graves' hyperthyroidism and ophthalmopathy. Amplification of TCR beta CDR3 regions was performed using RNA transcripts as template. First-round RT-PCR targeting the TCR CDR3 was performed with the HTBI primer set. From the multiplex PCR reads, TCRdb called clonotypes with MiXCR, one entry per CDR3 protein. The profile shows about 600,000 distinct CDR3 sequences, roughly 15% of them singletons. The sequenced material came from blood. All receptors come from a woman between 50 and 59 years old with Graves' ophthalmopathy.

The V and J genes are TRBV4-1 and TRBJ2-1; 10 nucleotides agree with TRBD2. The CDR3 runs to 18 residues. Losses at the gene ends were 1 base for V and 7 bases for J; bases not matched to a gene: 13. CDR1 is MGHRA and CDR2 is YSYEKL in the germline V gene. Written as DNA, the CDR3 is TGCGCCAGCAGCCAAGTAGGTATTGTGAGCGGGAGGGCGAATGAGCAGTTCTTC. It specifies CASSQVGIVSGRANEQFF.

The V gene is TRBV4-2, the J gene TRBJ2-1; TRBD2 is a possible D gene (5 bases). The V end lost 0 bases, the J end lost 2 bases, and 8 bases lay between the germline ends. Looked up from germline, CDR1 is LGHNA and CDR2 is YNFKEQ. The CDR3 runs 15 residues. The CDR3 is CASSQDIGAYNEQFF. CDR3 bases: TGTGCCAGCAGCCAAGATATCGGGGCCTACAATGAGCAGTTCTTC.

This clonotype was seen only once. A read error is possible here, since a much larger clone lies one base away. The CDR3 carries no conserved terminal phenylalanine or tryptophan, so it likely arises from a read error. The chain links TRBV3-1 to TRBJ1-1; D is unclear. The CDR3 runs 12 residues. With 1 base removed from V and 4 bases from J, the gap between germline ends came to 4 bases. Germline CDR1 is LGHDT and CDR2 is YNNKEL (reference sequence). CDR3 sequence reads: CASSQAGTEAFL. CDR3 DNA: TGTGCCAGCAGCCAAGCGGGCACTGAAGCTTTCCTT.

The chain combines TRBV20-1 with TRBJ2-3, with D possibly matching TRBD1 (6 bases). Germline V gene lookup returns CDR1 DFQATT and CDR2 SNEGSKA (reference sequence). The CDR3 runs 14 residues. V was trimmed by 3 bases and J by 4 bases, leaving 14 bases between them. The CDR3 is CSARITGLPDTQYF. CDR3 sequence (DNA): TGCAGTGCTAGGATCACAGGGCTGCCAGATACGCAGTATTTT.

Many counts were recorded for this clonotype. V is TRBV7-6 and J is TRBJ2-7, with D perhaps matching TRBD1 or TRBD2 (5 bases each). This CDR3 is 16 amino acids long. V lost 1 base to trimming and J lost 1 base, with 14 bases between them. Germline values: CDR1 SGHVS, CDR2 FNYEAQ. CDR3 nucleotide sequence: TGTGCCAGCAGCTTAGTTTCGGGACCCATGTCCTACGAGCAGTACTTC. Translating it yields CASSLVSGPMSYEQYF.

This clonotype occurred a few times. The rearrangement links TRBV2 to TRBJ1-2; D unclear. CDR3 length equals 14 residues. V lost 6 bases and J lost 9, with 20 bases in between. Germline lookup yields CDR1 SNHLY and CDR2 FYNNEI. In nucleotides, the CDR3 is TGTGCCAGCAGGCCCCGGCGGGAGGGAAGTCGCTACACCTTC. The encoded protein is CASRPRREGSRYTF.

There are many counts of this clonotype. The chain employs TRBV24-1 and TRBJ2-1; 9 nucleotides match TRBD1. The CDR3 spans 16 residues. Trimming cost V 2 bases and J 7 bases; bases outside gene matches: 8. From germline, CDR1 is KGHDR and CDR2 SFDVKD. CDR3 DNA: TGTGCCACCAGTGATTGGGGACAGGGAGGGGGTAATGAGCAGTTCTTC. Residues: CATSDWGQGGGNEQFF.

This clonotype was counted at least ten times. V usage is TRBV2 and J usage is TRBJ1-5; D is possibly TRBD1 (6 bases). Germline values: CDR1 SNHLY, CDR2 FYNNEI. The CDR3 consists of 16 residues. V was clipped by 6 bases and J by 4 bases, with 19 bases between them. CDR3 region: CASSFTGRWGNQPQHF. CDR3 DNA sequence: TGTGCCAGCAGCTTTACAGGGAGGTGGGGTAATCAGCCCCAGCATTTT.

This clonotype came up many times. The genes are TRBV18 and TRBJ2-1; D is uncertain. V shed 2 bases and J shed 0 bases, with 17 bases lying between them. Germline V gives CDR1 KGHSH, CDR2 LQKENI. The CDR3 has 18 residues. The CDR3 reads CASSPIIIAVGSYNEQFF. CDR3 coding DNA: TGTGCCAGCTCACCAATAATCATAGCCGTTGGCTCCTACAATGAGCAGTTCTTC.

The chain has TRBV20-1 and TRBJ2-7; D unresolved. This CDR3 has 13 amino acids. Germline CDR1 is DFQATT and CDR2 is SNEGSKA (reference sequence). With 1 base removed from V and 1 base from J, the gap between germline ends came to 8 bases. The CDR3 coding sequence is TGCAGTGCTAGAGTAACACAGTCCTACGAGCAGTACTTC. Translating it yields CSARVTQSYEQYF.

This clonotype was picked up many times. This sequence joins TRBV4-2 and TRBJ2-7; 8 bases match TRBD2. CDR1 is LGHNA, CDR2 YNFKEQ, per germline. The ends lost 0 bases at V and 3 bases at J; junction bases unmatched: 7. The CDR3 extends over 16 amino acids. The CDR3 DNA reads as TGTGCCAGCAGCCAAGATCCGGCGGGAGGCGGCTACGAGCAGTACTTC. Protein product: CASSQDPAGGGYEQYF.

This clonotype was observed at least ten times. CDR3 sequence reads: CASSFSAYNEQFF. In nucleotides, the CDR3 is TGTGCCAGCAGTTTCTCGGCCTACAATGAGCAGTTCTTC. The chain uses TRBV28 and TRBJ2-1; D is unresolved. Germline V gene sequence: CDR1 MDHEN, CDR2 SYDVKM. Trimming took off 3 bases at V and 2 bases at J, with 5 bases between the two ends. This CDR3 is 13 amino acids long.

This clonotype has more than one count but fewer than ten. The chain uses TRBV10-3 and TRBJ2-1, with 15 bases matching TRBD2. CDR3 size: 17 residues. Germline assignment: CDR1 ENHRY and CDR2 SYGVKD. The ends lost 5 bases at V and 7 bases at J; junction bases unmatched: 9. DNA of the CDR3: TGTGCCATCAGTTCGGACGGACTAGCGGGAGGGCCGAATGAGCAGTTCTTC. Its protein is CAISSDGLAGGPNEQFF.

This clonotype was found many times. The CDR3 bases are TGTGCCAGCAGTTTATTAAAGCAGAAACGGAATCAGCCCCAGCATTTT. This codes for CASSLLKQKRNQPQHF. The genes are TRBV28 and TRBJ1-5; D gene uncertain. CDR1 and CDR2 (germline): MDHEN, SYDVKM. The CDR3 has 16 residues. V dropped 1 base and J dropped 4 bases, with 14 bases sitting between them.

This clonotype was detected many times. The CDR3 protein is CASATRTRYNEQFF. CDR3 in DNA: TGTGCCTCAGCAACTAGGACTAGATACAATGAGCAGTTCTTC. The V and J genes are TRBV6-2 or TRBV6-3 and TRBJ2-1; 7 bases map to TRBD2. The CDR3 length is 14 residues. V shed 11 bases and J 4 bases; nucleotides not matched to a gene: 11. The germline V gene has CDR1 MNHEY and CDR2 SVGEGT.

This clonotype came up many times. The chain uses TRBV2 and TRBJ2-1; D possibly corresponds to TRBD2 (5 bases). Germline assignment: CDR1 SNHLY and CDR2 FYNNEI. Trimming pared 6 bases from V and 4 bases from J, leaving 16 bases between. This CDR3 is built from 15 residues. The CDR3: CASRVIAIQYNEQFF. The CDR3 bases are TGTGCCAGCAGAGTCATAGCGATCCAGTACAATGAGCAGTTCTTC.

Comment on this clonotype: At one of its ends the junction is not consistent with the germline gene, which may arise from a read error. This chain links TRBV12-3 or TRBV12-4 with TRBJ2-5, with D possibly being TRBD1 (6 bases). With the DNA end fitting TRBJ2-4 better, the J assignment may be wrong. The CDR3 covers 15 residues. The DNA of the CDR3 is TGTGCCAGCAGTACAGGGTTTGTGGACAAAGACATTCAGTACTTC. Amino acid sequence: CASSTGFVDKDIQYF.

This clonotype was detected only a few times. The J gene is TRBJ1-4, the V gene TRBV12-3 or TRBV12-4; 11 nucleotides agree with TRBD1. J was trimmed by 0 bases and V by 3 bases; bases with no gene match: 3. CDR3 length: 17 amino acids. The DNA for the CDR3 is TGTGCCAGCAGTTTGGGACAGGGGGGGGCAACTAATGAAAAACTGTTTTTT. Its translation: CASSLGQGGATNEKLFF.

CDR3 nucleotides: TGTGCCAGCAGTGCCGGATGGACTGAAGCTTTCTTT. Protein sequence: CASSAGWTEAFF. V usage is TRBV25-1 and J usage is TRBJ1-1; no reliable D call. Germline CDR1 MGHDK, CDR2 SYGVNS. V was pared by 4 bases and J by 5 bases, with 8 bases between. The CDR3 has 12 residues.

This clonotype has at least ten counts. Compared with germline, one end of the junction differs, possibly owing to a read error. The CDR3 is CASSLKGNTEAFF. The DNA of the CDR3 is TGTGCCAGCAGTTTAAAGGGGAACACTGAAGCTTTCTTT. The chain employs TRBV5-1 and TRBJ1-1; D ambiguous. CDR3 length equals 13 residues. CDR1 SGHRS and CDR2 YFSETQ come from the germline V gene.

This clonotype was recorded many times. This sequence joins TRBV7-2 and TRBJ2-7; 9 bases are a match to TRBD1. V lost 2 bases, J lost 5 bases, and 7 bases stayed unmatched. Per germline, CDR1 SGHTA and CDR2 FQGNSA. This CDR3 spans 15 amino acids. The CDR3 DNA sequence: TGTGCCAGCAGCTTAAATAACAGGGGGCGAAACGAGCAGTACTTC. Its protein is CASSLNNRGRNEQYF.